A single T cell receptor beta chain is shown here with its context. This clonotype was detected only a few times. What this receptor recognizes is not known. Base quality data are lacking; no much larger clone is found one base away. V and J are truncated by 2 bases and 2 bases respectively, leaving an intervening sequence of 6 bases. From its cysteine to its phenylalanine, the CDR3 spans 13 amino acids. Kept here is only the CDR3 DNA, which spans 39 bases and is read in frame from base 1. Sequences DFQATT (CDR1) and SNEGSKA (CDR2) are obtained from the germline V gene (reference sequence). The library was made by 5' RACE. Instrument on record: NextSeq 500. Unique molecular identifiers were attached to individual cDNA molecules in the TCR library protocol so that sequencing error and PCR bias could be corrected. TCR alpha and beta chains were both sequenced, and the abundances of alpha and beta sequences in each sample were closely correlated with each other. Regarding the original processing steps: Decombinator V4 was used to annotate the V gene, J gene and CDR3 of the TCR sequences. TCRs were defined as expanded if a significant change between any two time points was detected under a Poisson model with p below 0.0001. TCR abundances were normalised to the total number of TCRs sequenced in each sample and reported as counts per million. MAIT TCRs were defined by TRAV1-2 paired with TRAJ12, TRAJ20 or TRAJ33, and iNKT TCRs by TRAV10 paired with TRAJ18. VDJdb, accessed 1 November 2021, was searched for CMV, EBV and SARS-CoV-2 annotated TCRs, excluding TCRs annotated for multiple antigens. TCRdb reworked the public reads: Q25 trimming with fastp, MiXCR clone assembly, productive beta chains retained. Rows are unified per CDR3 protein, each entry keeping the most common DNA and genes. The V and J calls, along with clone size, are taken from TCRdb and not from the paper's own processing. For this sample the table gives some 87,000 distinct CDR3 sequences, of which about an eighth were detected only once. The ten largest clones represent 1.4% of the sample.

Set within a cohort of healthcare workers in London, UK, this nested case-control study involved weekly PCR testing of nasopharyngeal swabs along with blood sampling. Between 23 and 31 March 2020, the week of the UK lockdown, healthcare workers were enrolled and then followed up weekly for as long as 16 weeks. The data derive from a study of early T cells in non-severe SARS-CoV-2 infection (TCRdb year 2021). Broadly, across the study: Bulk RNA from unsorted whole blood was used for TCR sequencing, so alpha and beta chains could not be paired. The full study reports these points: VDJdb matching was skewed toward anti-spike CD8 responses and likely underestimated virus-specific expansions by missing private and CD4 specificities.

The chain couples TRBV20-1 to TRBJ2-2; confidence is insufficient to name the D gene. This TCR came from an adult who was a healthcare worker with PCR-confirmed SARS-CoV-2 infection or an uninfected control (not recorded which). Material for sequencing was whole blood. The CDR3 here reads CSARMENTGELFF. In nucleotide form, the sequence is TGCAGTGCTAGAATGGAAAACACCGGGGAGCTGTTTTTT.